The 32 T cell receptor beta chains below come from one sample, sequenced in a study of T cells after yellow fever vaccination. Each CDR3 protein gets one entry after TCRdb re-called the 5' RACE reads with MiXCR. The data show roughly 250,000 distinct CDR3 sequences, about an eighth seen once. This specimen consisted of CD4+ T cells sorted from PBMCs, obtained 45 days after the yellow fever booster vaccination. The receptors derive from a young man who received the YFV17D yellow fever vaccine.

The chain joins TRBV5-1 to TRBJ2-7, with 9 bases lining up with TRBD1. Per germline, CDR1 SGHRS and CDR2 YFSETQ. V shed 3 bases and J 2 bases; nucleotides not matched to a gene: 6. This CDR3 has 15 residues. CDR3 DNA sequence: TGCGCCAGCAGCTCGGAGGGACAGGGCACCTACGAGCAGTACTTC. Protein product: CASSSEGQGTYEQYF.

This sequence joins TRBV7-2 and TRBJ2-7, with a possible D match to TRBD1 (6 bases). CDR1 is SGHTA and CDR2 is FQGNSA in the germline V gene. V lost 5 bases and J 0 bases, leaving 14 bases between the germline ends. The CDR3 has 15 amino acids. CDR3 coding DNA: TGTGCCAGCAGCCAAGGGGGTAGTCACTCCTACGAGCAGTACTTC. Translated, it gives CASSQGGSHSYEQYF.

The chain joins TRBV6-2 or TRBV6-3 to TRBJ2-2; 8 nucleotides match TRBD2. Looked up from germline, CDR1 is MNHEY and CDR2 is SVGEGT. Unmatched junction bases numbered 7, after V lost 6 bases and J lost 4 bases. This CDR3 spans 15 amino acids. The CDR3, as DNA: TGTGCCAGCAGCCAGAGCGGGAGTGGCACCGGGGAGCTGTTTTTT. It yields the protein CASSQSGSGTGELFF.

This clonotype has just a few counts. The chain recombines TRBV20-1 with TRBJ1-2, with TRBD1 matching 7 bases. From germline, CDR1 is DFQATT and CDR2 SNEGSKA (reference sequence). This CDR3 has 15 residues. V lost 2 bases, J lost 1 base, and 7 bases stayed unmatched. The CDR3 nucleotides read TGCAGTGCTAGATACCGGGACAGACTTAACTATGGCTACACCTTC. The encoded protein is CSARYRDRLNYGYTF.

This clonotype was counted a few times. This chain uses TRBV7-2 with TRBJ2-2; possibly TRBD2 for D (5 bases). The CDR3 runs 14 residues. Germline values: CDR1 SGHTA, CDR2 FQGNSA. The V gene lost 5 bases and the J gene lost 4 bases, with 11 bases spanning the gap. The CDR3 protein is CASSGLDLTGELFF. CDR3 DNA: TGTGCCAGCAGCGGACTCGACCTCACCGGGGAGCTGTTTTTT.

This clonotype came up a few times. For the CDR3, the DNA is TGCGCCAGCAGTGCAAGAGCGCAAGAGACCCAGTACTTC. Translating gives CASSARAQETQYF. The chain uses TRBV10-1 and TRBJ2-5; D gene uncertain. The CDR3 runs to 13 residues. The V gene lost 4 bases and the J gene lost 2 bases, with 8 bases spanning the gap. Per the germline V gene, CDR1 is WNHNN and CDR2 is SYGVQD (reference sequence).

This clonotype has only a few counts. The J gene is TRBJ1-2, the V gene TRBV5-1; D remains unclear. Trimming pared 3 bases from V and 6 bases from J, leaving 9 bases between. CDR1 and CDR2 from the germline V gene are SGHRS and YFSETQ. This CDR3 spans 12 amino acids. CDR3 in DNA: TGCGCCAGCAGCTCCAGCGGGAATGGCTACACCTTC. Its translation is CASSSSGNGYTF.

J is TRBJ2-5 and V is TRBV5-1; D perhaps matches TRBD2 (6 bases). Germline-derived CDR1 and CDR2 are SGHRS and YFSETQ. The V end was cut by 4 bases, the J end by 5 bases, with 12 bases between. This CDR3 has 13 residues. The CDR3 nucleotides are TGCGCCAGCAGCGGCCCCGGGGGTGAGACCCAGTACTTC. It is translated as CASSGPGGETQYF.

V and J are TRBV10-1 and TRBJ1-2; no clear D gene. This CDR3 is 13 amino acids long. Germline V gene lookup returns CDR1 WNHNN and CDR2 SYGVQD (reference sequence). V lost 0 bases and J 8 bases, leaving 10 bases between the germline ends. CDR3 amino acids: CASSESGVGGYTF. The CDR3 DNA follows: TGCGCCAGCAGTGAGTCGGGTGTCGGCGGCTACACCTTC.

This clonotype was seen a few times. This chain connects TRBV7-9 to TRBJ2-3, with D tentatively TRBD2 (5 bases). With 5 bases removed from V and 2 bases from J, the gap between germline ends came to 17 bases. Germline V gene data show CDR1 as SEHNR and CDR2 as FQNEAQ (reference sequence). CDR3 length equals 16 residues. The CDR3 bases are TGTGCCAGCAGCCCCCGACTACTTGAACCCACAGATACGCAGTATTTT. Protein: CASSPRLLEPTDTQYF.

The chain links TRBV4-3 to TRBJ2-3; 9 positions agree with TRBD1. This CDR3 has 13 residues. Germline assignment: CDR1 LGHNA and CDR2 YSLEER. V shed 4 bases, J shed 5 bases, and the junction held 1 base outside the gene matches. This CDR3 reads CASSRDREDTQYF. CDR3 nucleotide sequence: TGCGCCAGCAGCCGGGACAGGGAAGATACGCAGTATTTT.

This clonotype was counted only a few times. In nucleotides, the CDR3 is TGCGCCAGCAGCTGGACAGTAACTAGCACAGATACGCAGTATTTT. It is translated as CASSWTVTSTDTQYF. The chain joins TRBV5-1 to TRBJ2-3, with D perhaps TRBD1 (6 bases). The V end lost 3 bases, the J end lost 0 bases, and 11 bases lay between the germline ends. There are 15 residues in the CDR3. CDR1 is SGHRS, CDR2 YFSETQ, per germline.

This clonotype has a handful of counts. The chain employs TRBV20-1 and TRBJ2-2; no clear D. CDR1 is DFQATT, CDR2 SNEGSKA, per germline (reference sequence). The CDR3 has 15 amino acids. V lost 1 base and J 1 base, leaving 10 bases between the germline ends. CDR3: CSARVSEKNTGELFF. The CDR3 region has the DNA TGCAGTGCTAGAGTTTCGGAAAAGAACACCGGGGAGCTGTTTTTT.

This clonotype came up many times. The V call is TRBV5-1, the J call TRBJ2-5, with TRBD1 matching 7 bases. CDR3 length: 13 residues. The germline gives CDR1 SGHRS, CDR2 YFSETQ. V shed 3 bases, J shed 2 bases, and the junction held 1 base outside the gene matches. The DNA for the CDR3 is TGCGCCAGCAGCTCGGGACAGCAAGAGACCCAGTACTTC. It codes for CASSSGQQETQYF. Full variable domain (remainder filled in from reference TRBV5-1 and TRBJ2-5): KAGVTQTPRYLIKTRGQQVTLSCSPISGHRSVSWYQQTPGQGLQFLFEYFSETQRNKGNFPGRFSGRQFSNSRSEMNVSTLELGDSALYLCASSSGQQETQYFGPGTRLLVL.

The chain joins TRBV5-4 to TRBJ2-7; D possibly corresponds to TRBD1 (5 bases). The V end lost 4 bases, the J end lost 3 bases, and 17 bases lay between the germline ends. The germline gives CDR1 SGHNT, CDR2 YYREEE (reference sequence). The CDR3 is made up of 15 amino acids. This chain's CDR3 is CASSTAGKTRYEQYF. The CDR3 nucleotides read TGTGCCAGCAGCACGGCAGGGAAGACGCGCTACGAGCAGTACTTC.

This chain connects TRBV5-1 to TRBJ2-3; D remains unclear. V was cut by 2 bases and J by 6 bases, with 10 bases left in between. The germline V gene has CDR1 SGHRS and CDR2 YFSETQ. The CDR3 extends over 13 amino acids. CDR3 amino acids: CASSLAVRDTQYF. For the CDR3, the DNA is TGCGCCAGCAGCTTAGCTGTTCGTGATACGCAGTATTTT.

The rearrangement uses TRBV7-2 and TRBJ2-2; D possibly corresponds to TRBD2 (5 bases). Looked up from germline, CDR1 is SGHTA and CDR2 is FQGNSA. This CDR3 is built from 14 residues. Trimming took off 3 bases at V and 5 bases at J, with 10 bases between the two ends. CDR3 coding DNA: TGTGCCAGCAGCTTCTCTCGCGGGACCGGGGAGCTGTTTTTT. Amino acid sequence: CASSFSRGTGELFF.

This clonotype has more than one count but fewer than ten. The chain recombines TRBV20-1 with TRBJ2-7; a weak D match, TRBD1 (5 bases). Trimming took off 6 bases at V and 0 bases at J, with 21 bases between the two ends. This CDR3 is 16 amino acids long. CDR1 is DFQATT and CDR2 is SNEGSKA in the germline V gene (reference sequence). The CDR3 nucleotides read TGCAGTGCCACAGGCACTGGAGCGCGAGGCTCCTACGAGCAGTACTTC. The encoded protein is CSATGTGARGSYEQYF.

Many counts were recorded for this clonotype. The chain joins TRBV6-6 to TRBJ2-3; D uncertain. Germline V CDR1 and CDR2: MNHNY, SVGAGI (reference sequence). The CDR3 extends over 13 amino acids. With 10 bases removed from V and 6 bases from J, the gap between germline ends came to 17 bases. The CDR3 reads CANRANLGDTQYF. CDR3 nucleotide sequence: TGTGCCAACCGGGCCAATTTAGGGGATACGCAGTATTTT.

This clonotype came up a few times. CDR3 sequence reads: CSASPRQEQFF. The CDR3 nucleotides are TGCAGTGCTTCCCCACGACAGGAGCAGTTCTTC. This chain connects TRBV20-1 to TRBJ2-1; weak D call: TRBD1 (5 bases). Germline V CDR1 and CDR2: DFQATT, SNEGSKA (reference sequence). This CDR3 region has 11 residues. V dropped 5 bases and J dropped 10 bases, with 12 bases sitting between them.

This clonotype has a handful of counts. The chain combines TRBV24-1 with TRBJ2-2, with no clear D. In germline, CDR1 is KGHDR, CDR2 SFDVKD. Deletions cut 3 bases from V and 4 bases from J, with 17 bases between. The CDR3 covers 17 residues. CDR3: CATSDPEGRTGTGELFF. The CDR3 DNA reads TGTGCCACCAGTGATCCCGAAGGACGAACGGGCACCGGGGAGCTGTTTTTT.

The chain joins TRBV7-9 to TRBJ2-5, with 7 bases fitting TRBD2. Trimming cost V 4 bases and J 1 base; bases outside gene matches: 12. Germline CDR1 is SEHNR and CDR2 is FQNEAQ (reference sequence). CDR3 length: 17 residues. CDR3 in DNA: TGTGCCAGCAGCTCCTTCGGCTCGGGAGGACCCCAAGAGACCCAGTACTTC. Protein: CASSSFGSGGPQETQYF. The variable domain in full, completed from reference TRBV7-9 and TRBJ2-5, reads DTGVSQNPRHKITKRGQNVTFRCDPISEHNRLYWYRQTLGQGPEFLTYFQNEAQLEKSRLLSDRFSAERPKGSFSTLEIQRTEQGDSAMYLCASSSFGSGGPQETQYFGPGTRLLVL.

The genes are TRBV5-1 and TRBJ1-3; D possibly corresponds to TRBD1 (5 bases). The V end was cut by 4 bases, the J end by 2 bases, with 10 bases between. The CDR3 loop spans 14 amino acids. CDR1 is SGHRS and CDR2 is YFSETQ in the germline V gene. The DNA for the CDR3 is TGCGCCAGCAGCGGGGGACCTCCTGGAAACACCATATATTTT. Translation gives CASSGGPPGNTIYF.

This clonotype has just a few counts. The chain is built from TRBV27 and TRBJ2-2; no reliable D call. Germline V CDR1 and CDR2: MNHEY, SMNVEV (reference sequence). The CDR3 consists of 14 residues. V was cut by 2 bases and J by 3 bases, with 7 bases left in between. Written as DNA, the CDR3 is TGTGCCAGCAGTTTAAGGCTAGACACCGGGGAGCTGTTTTTT. Its translation: CASSLRLDTGELFF.

The chain has TRBV19 and TRBJ2-1; D is ambiguous. The CDR3 sequence is 14 residues long. Germline V CDR1 and CDR2: LNHDA, SQIVND (reference sequence). V dropped 3 bases and J dropped 4 bases, with 10 bases sitting between them. The CDR3 loop is CASSISGSYNEQFF. Written as DNA, the CDR3 is TGTGCCAGTAGTATCTCCGGGTCGTACAATGAGCAGTTCTTC.

This clonotype was observed a few times. The chain links TRBV4-3 to TRBJ2-1; D is undetermined. Between the trimmed V and J ends, which lost 0 bases and 12 bases, there was a span of 12 bases. CDR1 is LGHNA and CDR2 is YSLEER in the germline V gene. The CDR3 spans 13 residues. CDR3 sequence reads: CASSQDSGSRQFF. The CDR3, as DNA: TGCGCCAGCAGCCAAGATAGTGGAAGTCGGCAGTTCTTC.

The gene calls are TRBV11-1 and TRBJ2-4, with TRBD1 identical over 8 bases. The CDR3 consists of 13 residues. The junction had 2 bases not matched to a gene; V was cut back by 4 bases and J by 6 bases. Germline V gene data show CDR1 as SGHAT and CDR2 as FQDESV (reference sequence). This CDR3 reads CASSSGQGNIQYF. CDR3 in DNA: TGTGCCAGCAGCTCCGGACAGGGAAACATTCAGTACTTC.

This clonotype came up a few times. The rearrangement uses TRBV20-1 and TRBJ2-5; D ambiguous. Germline V gene data show CDR1 as DFQATT and CDR2 as SNEGSKA (reference sequence). This CDR3 has 14 amino acids. Trimming stripped 1 base from V and 2 bases from J, with 11 bases between. The CDR3 DNA reads as TGCAGTGCTAGAGGGATGACTTTGCAAGAGACCCAGTACTTC. Protein product: CSARGMTLQETQYF.

This clonotype was observed a handful of times. The J gene is TRBJ2-1, the V gene TRBV20-1, with unresolved D. CDR1 is DFQATT and CDR2 is SNEGSKA in the germline V gene (reference sequence). CDR3 length: 10 amino acids. V lost 6 bases to trimming and J lost 8 bases, with 8 bases between them. The CDR3 loop reads CSARQYEQFF. The DNA for the CDR3 is TGCAGTGCCAGGCAGTATGAGCAGTTCTTC.

The gene calls are TRBV20-1 and TRBJ2-3; a weak D match, TRBD2 (5 bases). Germline V gene data show CDR1 as DFQATT and CDR2 as SNEGSKA (reference sequence). The V end was cut by 0 bases, the J end by 0 bases, with 10 bases between. The CDR3 consists of 15 residues. The CDR3 loop reads CSARDLKRSTDTQYF. The CDR3 nucleotides read TGCAGTGCTAGAGATCTGAAGCGGAGCACAGATACGCAGTATTTT.

This clonotype was picked up a small number of times. The gene calls are TRBV6-1 and TRBJ2-2; 7 bases map to TRBD2. V shed 9 bases and J 0 bases; nucleotides not matched to a gene: 13. Germline-derived CDR1 and CDR2 are MNHNS and SASEGT. This CDR3 has 17 residues. The CDR3 nucleotides read TGTGCCAGGAGAGGGGACTACCCCTTATCGAACACCGGGGAGCTGTTTTTT. It specifies CARRGDYPLSNTGELFF.

The chain joins TRBV20-1 to TRBJ2-3; D is undetermined. V lost 7 bases and J 0 bases, leaving 11 bases between the germline ends. The germline V gene encodes CDR1 DFQATT and CDR2 SNEGSKA (reference sequence). CDR3 length: 13 amino acids. Here the CDR3 DNA reads TGCAGTGGGGTATATAGGAGCACAGATACGCAGTATTTT. Its translation: CSGVYRSTDTQYF.